This T cell receptor beta chain was observed in a study of TIL therapy for anti-PD-1-resistant metastatic lung cancer. Study summary: A few tumors were EGFR-mutant and two were ALK-rearranged. Study-wide findings and caveats: Treatment-naive, never-smoker and oncogene-addicted patients were overrepresented in this highly selected cohort. TIL cultures after expansion showed higher clonality and lower diversity than baseline tumor (median approximately 6% vs 31%).

This clone was found a few times. Its antigen is still unknown. V dropped 0 bases and J dropped 5 bases, with 10 bases sitting between them. This CDR3 is 14 amino acids long. Germline V gene data show CDR1 as MNHEY and CDR2 as SMNVEV (reference sequence). Documented time point: pre-treatment sample, taken before nivolumab and TIL therapy. Tumor tissue came from excised metastases, mostly pleural nodules or supraclavicular lymph nodes. Tumor harvest preceded PD-1/PD-L1 blockade, followed by nivolumab treatment. The libraries were made with immunoSEQ v3. Only in-frame clones appear in the TCRdb table, and some are missing; sequencing was by immunoSEQ multiplex PCR. The table shows roughly 13,000 clones, with approximately 71% occurring only once.

The sequences come from tumor tissue, collected at baseline. This sequence originates from a woman aged 30-79 years with non-small cell lung cancer. The chain recombines TRBV27 with TRBJ2-5, with D possibly TRBD2 on 6 matching bases. Here the CDR3 reads CASSLSGRLETQYF. The CDR3, as DNA: TGTGCCAGCAGTTTATCGGGGAGGCTGGAGACCCAGTACTTC.